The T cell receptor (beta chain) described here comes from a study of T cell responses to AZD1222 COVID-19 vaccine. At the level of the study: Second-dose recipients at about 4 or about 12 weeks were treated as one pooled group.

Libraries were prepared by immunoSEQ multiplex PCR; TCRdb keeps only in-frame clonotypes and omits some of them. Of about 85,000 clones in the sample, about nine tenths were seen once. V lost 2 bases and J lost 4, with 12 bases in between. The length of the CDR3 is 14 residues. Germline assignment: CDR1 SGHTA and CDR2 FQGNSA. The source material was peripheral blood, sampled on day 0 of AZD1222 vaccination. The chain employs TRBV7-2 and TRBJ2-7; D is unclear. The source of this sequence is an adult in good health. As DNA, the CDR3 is TGTGCCAGCAGCTTATCAAACTTGGCTTACGAGCAGTACTTC. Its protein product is CASSLSNLAYEQYF.